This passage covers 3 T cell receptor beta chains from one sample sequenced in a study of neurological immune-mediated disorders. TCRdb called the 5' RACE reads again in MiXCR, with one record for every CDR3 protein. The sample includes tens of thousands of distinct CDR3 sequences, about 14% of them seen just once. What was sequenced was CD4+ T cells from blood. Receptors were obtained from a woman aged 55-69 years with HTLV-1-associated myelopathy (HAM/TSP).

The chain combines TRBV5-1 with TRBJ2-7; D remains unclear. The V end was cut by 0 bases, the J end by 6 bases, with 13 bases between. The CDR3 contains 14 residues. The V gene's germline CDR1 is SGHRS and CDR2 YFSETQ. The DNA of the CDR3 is TGCGCCAGCAGCTTGGGGAACGAGGTGAGCGAGCAGTACTTC. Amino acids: CASSLGNEVSEQYF.

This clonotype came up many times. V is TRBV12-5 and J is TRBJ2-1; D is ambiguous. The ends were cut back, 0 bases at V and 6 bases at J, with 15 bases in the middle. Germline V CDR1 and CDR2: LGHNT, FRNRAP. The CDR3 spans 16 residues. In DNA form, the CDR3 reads TGTGCTAGTGGTTTGGTCTATATTTCCGTCGGCAATGAGCAGTTCTTC. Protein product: CASGLVYISVGNEQFF.

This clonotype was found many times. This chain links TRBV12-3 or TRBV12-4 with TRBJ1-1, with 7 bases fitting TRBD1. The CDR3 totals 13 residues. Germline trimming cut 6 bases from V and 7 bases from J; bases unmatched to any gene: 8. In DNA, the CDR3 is TGTGCCAGCAGGCCCTCAGGGGGGCTTGAAGCTTTCTTT. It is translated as CASRPSGGLEAFF.